This TCR beta chain was found in a study of T cell repertoires in cytomegalovirus infection. Study background: Public TCR beta signatures were indicative of both CMV infection and a matching HLA type.

TCRdb itself ran the reads through MiXCR, one entry per CDR3 protein. In the table there are a few hundred thousand distinct CDR3 sequences, about 27% of which are singletons. Whole-study results and caveats: Pooled public TCR beta family frequency picked out CMV carriers with the relevant HLA. Clonotype analysis showed dominance of the ex vivo response by HLA-C-restricted CMV-specific TCR beta clonotypes.

A remark on this clonotype: Its target is unknown.

The CDR3 contains 13 residues. Germline V gene lookup returns CDR1 SGHTA and CDR2 FQGTGA. Trimming removed 5 bases at V and 9 bases at J, with 14 bases between. Sequencing used cultured PBMCs, obtained from culture after CMV antigen stimulation. This TCR derives from a human donor in good health (CMV status not recorded). Some clones in this sample may be carry-over from other donors' samples. V and J are TRBV7-3 and TRBJ2-1; D possibly uses TRBD1 or TRBD2 (5 bases each). The CDR3: CASSPGAKGEQFF. The CDR3 bases are TGTGCCAGCAGCCCCGGGGCGAAGGGTGAGCAGTTCTTC.